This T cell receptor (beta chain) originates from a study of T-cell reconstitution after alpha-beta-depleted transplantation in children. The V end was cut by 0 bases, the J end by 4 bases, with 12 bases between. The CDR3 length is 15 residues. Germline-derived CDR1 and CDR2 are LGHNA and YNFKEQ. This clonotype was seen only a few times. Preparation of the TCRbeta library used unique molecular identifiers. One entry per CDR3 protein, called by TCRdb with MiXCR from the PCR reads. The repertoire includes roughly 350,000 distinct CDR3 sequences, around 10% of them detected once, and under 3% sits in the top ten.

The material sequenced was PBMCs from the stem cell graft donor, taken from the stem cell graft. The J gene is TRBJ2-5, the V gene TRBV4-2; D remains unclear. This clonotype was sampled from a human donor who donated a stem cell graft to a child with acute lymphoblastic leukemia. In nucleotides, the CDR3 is TGTGCCAGCAGCCAAGATGAGGCGAGTCGAGAGACCCAGTACTTC. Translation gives CASSQDEASRETQYF.